These 19 T cell receptor beta chains share one sample of origin, sequenced in a study of blood T cell repertoires in COVID-19. Produced via immunoSEQ multiplex PCR; TCRdb's table is partial and in-frame only. In the table there are about 120,000 clones, approximately 84% of which are singletons. The sequencing sample was made of peripheral blood. All receptors derive from a man aged 65 to 85 with active or convalescent COVID-19.

With respect to this clone: A junction boundary mismatches the germline segment, possibly from a read error. This chain links TRBV23-1 with TRBJ2-1; the match to TRBD2 covers 9 bases. TRBV23-1 is an ORF for which the function is uncertain. The CDR3 extends over 18 amino acids. The CDR3 is CPSSQSHAGGGSYNEQFF. As DNA, the CDR3 is TGCCCCAGCAGTCAATCCCACGCGGGGGGGGGCTCCTACAATGAGCAGTTCTTC.

This sequence joins TRBV7-3 and TRBJ1-3; TRBD1 is a possible D gene (6 bases). Germline values: CDR1 SGHTA, CDR2 FQGTGA. V was cut by 5 bases and J by 3 bases, with 17 bases left in between. The CDR3 sequence is 16 residues long. CDR3 DNA: TGTGCCAGCAGCGCCGGGACAAGGGGATATGGAAACACCATATATTTT. It codes for CASSAGTRGYGNTIYF.

This clone has a handful of counts. The gene calls are TRBV9 and TRBJ2-2, with 7 positions matching TRBD1. V trimming: 6 bases; J trimming: 4 bases; junction bases outside the gene matches: 9. The CDR3 is 15 amino acids. Per germline, CDR1 SGDLS and CDR2 YYNGEE. In DNA, the CDR3 is TGTGCCAGCACCCGGGACAGCCTTCTCACCGGGGAGCTGTTTTTT. Translation gives CASTRDSLLTGELFF.

This clone was seen just once. The chain joins TRBV7-3 to TRBJ2-1, with 11 bases that match TRBD2. Germline CDR1 reads SGHTA; CDR2 reads FQGTGA. The junction had 2 bases not matched to a gene; V was cut back by 1 base and J by 6 bases. The CDR3 loop spans 15 amino acids. This CDR3 reads CASSLRTSGRNEQFF. The DNA for the CDR3 is TGTGCCAGCAGCTTAAGGACTAGCGGGCGCAATGAGCAGTTCTTC.

V usage is TRBV5-4 and J usage is TRBJ2-3, with 15 positions matching TRBD2. Germline assignment: CDR1 SGHNT and CDR2 YYREEE (reference sequence). V lost 5 bases to trimming and J lost 0 bases; unmatched junction nucleotides: 4. The CDR3 covers 17 residues. In DNA, the CDR3 is TGTGCCAGCAGGGGGACTAGCGGGGGGTCTAGCACAGATACGCAGTATTTT. This encodes CASRGTSGGSSTDTQYF.

V is TRBV16 and J is TRBJ1-4, with 9 bases aligning to TRBD1. Germline V gives CDR1 KGHSY, CDR2 FQNENV. The J segment lost 8 bases and the V segment lost 4 bases, leaving 2 bases of the junction unmatched. The CDR3 consists of 13 residues. CDR3 sequence: CASSRGTGEKLFF. CDR3 coding DNA: TGTGCCAGCAGCCGGGGGACAGGGGAAAAACTGTTTTTT.

The chain employs TRBV28 and TRBJ1-5; weak D call: TRBD1 (5 bases). The CDR3 length is 14 residues. CDR1 is MDHEN and CDR2 is SYDVKM in the germline V gene. The germline V and J ends were trimmed by 5 bases and 3 bases, with 11 bases remaining between them. The CDR3 spells CASSAGGSNQPQHF. In DNA, the CDR3 is TGTGCCAGCAGTGCGGGGGGGTCCAATCAGCCCCAGCATTTT.

V usage is TRBV6-6 and J usage is TRBJ1-2; possibly TRBD1 for D (5 bases). V gave up 0 bases and J gave up 3 bases, with 5 bases separating them. Germline CDR1 and CDR2: MNHNY and SVGAGI (reference sequence). The CDR3 runs to 13 residues. The CDR3 spells CASSYSTDYGYTF. CDR3 nucleotides: TGTGCCAGCAGTTACTCGACAGACTATGGCTACACCTTC.

This rearrangement joins TRBV7-9 to TRBJ2-2; TRBD2 aligns across 15 bases. This CDR3 is built from 16 residues. Germline loops: CDR1 SEHNR, CDR2 FQNEAQ (reference sequence). J gave up 7 bases and V 6 bases, and 6 bases lay outside the gene matches. The CDR3 DNA reads as TGTGCCAGCAGGGGGACTAGCGGGAGGACTTACGGGGAGCTGTTTTTT. Translated: CASRGTSGRTYGELFF.

Only one count was recorded for this clone. The J gene is TRBJ1-1, the V gene TRBV11-3; no reliable D call. V was clipped by 5 bases and J by 1 base, with 5 bases between them. From germline, CDR1 is SGHNT and CDR2 YENEEA. This CDR3 contains 12 residues. The CDR3 nucleotides are TGTGCCAGCAGCCCTTCGAACACTGAAGCTTTCTTT. Encoded protein: CASSPSNTEAFF.

The V call is TRBV11-2, the J call TRBJ1-4; 8 nucleotides line up with TRBD1. The CDR3 covers 15 residues. Germline CDR1 reads SGHAT; CDR2 reads FQNNGV. With 2 bases clipped from V and 5 bases from J, the junction kept 4 bases outside the gene matches. As DNA, the CDR3 is TGTGCCAGCAGCTTAAGACAGGGGTGGAATGAAAAACTGTTTTTT. Translating it yields CASSLRQGWNEKLFF.

The chain employs TRBV7-7 and TRBJ1-6; 9 positions match TRBD1. J was trimmed by 4 bases and V by 5 bases; bases with no gene match: 12. The CDR3 spans 18 residues. Germline CDR1 is SSHAT and CDR2 is FNYEAQ (reference sequence). The CDR3 coding sequence is TGTGCCAGCAGCCCCAAAGGGGTACAGGGGGCGTATAATTCACCCCTCCACTTT. This encodes CASSPKGVQGAYNSPLHF.

V usage is TRBV4-2 and J usage is TRBJ2-1; a weak D match, TRBD1 (6 bases). V lost 5 bases and J 7 bases, leaving 18 bases between the germline ends. The germline V gene encodes CDR1 LGHNA and CDR2 YNFKEQ. This CDR3 contains 15 residues. Here the CDR3 DNA reads TGTGCCAGCAGCGGAGCCAGGACAGCGTATAATGAGCAGTTCTTC. It codes for CASSGARTAYNEQFF.

V and J are TRBV5-1 and TRBJ2-7; D is perhaps TRBD2 (6 bases). Looked up from germline, CDR1 is SGHRS and CDR2 is YFSETQ. The CDR3 contains 14 residues. V was cut by 4 bases and J by 4 bases, with 15 bases left in between. The CDR3 reads CASSQSGVSYEQYF. CDR3 in DNA: TGCGCCAGCAGCCAGTCGGGAGTATCGTACGAGCAGTACTTC.

The rearrangement joins TRBV28 to TRBJ1-4; D call uncertain. Germline V gives CDR1 MDHEN, CDR2 SYDVKM. The length of the CDR3 is 13 residues. V was pared by 5 bases and J by 6 bases, with 10 bases between. CDR3 region: CASSREGYEKLFF. The CDR3 region has the DNA TGTGCCAGCAGTCGGGAGGGCTATGAAAAACTGTTTTTT.

This chain's CDR3 is CASTPMAGSHGYTF. In nucleotides, the CDR3 is TGTGCCAGTACCCCAATGGCGGGTAGTCATGGCTACACCTTC. This sequence joins TRBV19 and TRBJ1-2; unclear D gene. The CDR3 runs to 14 residues. Germline values: CDR1 LNHDA, CDR2 SQIVND (reference sequence). V lost 7 bases, J lost 6 bases, and 18 bases lay in between. Variable domain in full (rest from reference TRBV19 and TRBJ1-2): DGGITQSPKYLFRKEGQNVTLSCEQNLNHDAMYWYRQDPGQGLRLIYYSQIVNDFQKGDIAEGYSVSREKKESFPLTVTSAQKNPTAFYLCASTPMAGSHGYTFGSGTRLTVV.

V gene TRBV5-4 combines with J gene TRBJ1-2; D perhaps matches TRBD1 (5 bases). This CDR3 is built from 15 residues. V lost 6 bases and J 8 bases, leaving 23 bases between the germline ends. Germline V gives CDR1 SGHNT, CDR2 YYREEE (reference sequence). The chain's CDR3 is CASTPDPGTRDGYTF. The CDR3 bases are TGTGCCAGCACCCCCGACCCTGGGACGCGGGACGGCTACACCTTC.

V and J are TRBV4-2 and TRBJ2-7; possible D gene TRBD2, 5 bases. The CDR3 covers 14 residues. CDR1 and CDR2 from the germline V gene are LGHNA and YNFKEQ. V was clipped by 1 base and J by 4 bases, with 11 bases between them. CDR3 nucleotide sequence: TGTGCCAGCAGCCAAGGCCGGGGATCGTACGAGCAGTACTTC. Encoded protein: CASSQGRGSYEQYF.

The chain links TRBV5-5 to TRBJ2-3, with D possibly being TRBD1 (5 bases). With 4 bases removed from V and 9 bases from J, the gap between germline ends came to 18 bases. This CDR3 is 14 amino acids long. CDR1 is SGHKS, CDR2 YYEKEE, per germline (reference sequence). CDR3 DNA: TGTGCCAGCAGCCGCGACCGGACAATTCGGACGCAGTATTTT. Protein product: CASSRDRTIRTQYF. Full variable domain (missing parts from reference TRBV5-5 and TRBJ2-3): DAGVTQSPTHLIKTRGQQVTLRCSPISGHKSVSWYQQVLGQGPQFIFQYYEKEERGRGNFPDRFSARQFPNYSSELNVNALLLGDSALYLCASSRDRTIRTQYFGPGTRLTVL.